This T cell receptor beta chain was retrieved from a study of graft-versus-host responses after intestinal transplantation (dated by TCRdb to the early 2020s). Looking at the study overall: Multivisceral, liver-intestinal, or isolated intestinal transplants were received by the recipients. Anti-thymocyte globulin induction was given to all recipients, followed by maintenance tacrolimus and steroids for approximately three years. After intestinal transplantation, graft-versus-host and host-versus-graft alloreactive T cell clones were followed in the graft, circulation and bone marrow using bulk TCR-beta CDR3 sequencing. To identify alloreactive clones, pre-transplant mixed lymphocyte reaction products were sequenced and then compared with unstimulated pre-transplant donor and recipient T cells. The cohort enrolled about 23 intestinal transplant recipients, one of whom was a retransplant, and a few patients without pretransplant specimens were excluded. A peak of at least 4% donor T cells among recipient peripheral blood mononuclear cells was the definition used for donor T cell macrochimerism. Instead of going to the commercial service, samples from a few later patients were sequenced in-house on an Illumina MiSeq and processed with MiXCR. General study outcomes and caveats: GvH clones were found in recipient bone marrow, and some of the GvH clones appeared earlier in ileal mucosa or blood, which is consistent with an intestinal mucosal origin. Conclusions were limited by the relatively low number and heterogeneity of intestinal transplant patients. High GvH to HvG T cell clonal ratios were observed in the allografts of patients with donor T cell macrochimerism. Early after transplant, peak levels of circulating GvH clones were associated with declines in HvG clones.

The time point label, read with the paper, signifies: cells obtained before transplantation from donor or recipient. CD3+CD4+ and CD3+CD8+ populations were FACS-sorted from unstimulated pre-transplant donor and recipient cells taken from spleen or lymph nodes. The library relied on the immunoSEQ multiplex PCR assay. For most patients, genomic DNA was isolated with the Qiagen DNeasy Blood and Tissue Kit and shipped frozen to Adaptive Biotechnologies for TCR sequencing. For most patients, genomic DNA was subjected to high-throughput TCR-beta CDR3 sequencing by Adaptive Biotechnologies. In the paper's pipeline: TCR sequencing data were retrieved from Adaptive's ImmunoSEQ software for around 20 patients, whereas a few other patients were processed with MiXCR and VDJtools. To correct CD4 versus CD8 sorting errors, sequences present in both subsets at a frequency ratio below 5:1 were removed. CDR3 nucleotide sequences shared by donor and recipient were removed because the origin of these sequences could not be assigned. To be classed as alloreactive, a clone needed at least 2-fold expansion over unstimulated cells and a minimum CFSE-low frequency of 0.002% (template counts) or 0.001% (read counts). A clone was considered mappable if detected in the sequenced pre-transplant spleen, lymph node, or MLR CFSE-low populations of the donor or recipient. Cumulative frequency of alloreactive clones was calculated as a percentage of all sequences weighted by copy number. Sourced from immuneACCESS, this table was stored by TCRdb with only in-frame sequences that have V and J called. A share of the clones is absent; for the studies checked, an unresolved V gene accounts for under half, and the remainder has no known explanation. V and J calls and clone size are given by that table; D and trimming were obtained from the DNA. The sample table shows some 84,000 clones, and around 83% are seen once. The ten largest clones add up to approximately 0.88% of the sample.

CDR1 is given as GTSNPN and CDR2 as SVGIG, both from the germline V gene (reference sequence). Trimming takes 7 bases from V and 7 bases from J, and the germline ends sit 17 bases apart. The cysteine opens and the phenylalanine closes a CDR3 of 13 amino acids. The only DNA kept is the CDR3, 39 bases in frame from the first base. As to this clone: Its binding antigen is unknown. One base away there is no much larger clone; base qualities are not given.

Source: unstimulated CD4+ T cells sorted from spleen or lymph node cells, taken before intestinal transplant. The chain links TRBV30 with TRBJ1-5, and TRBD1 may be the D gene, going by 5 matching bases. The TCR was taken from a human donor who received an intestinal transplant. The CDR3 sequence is CASSRGDEQPQHF. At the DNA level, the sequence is TGTGCCTCCTCCCGGGGGGATGAGCAGCCCCAGCATTTT.